The rows below give T cell receptor beta chains drawn from one sample of a study of liver allograft versus peripheral blood T cells. TCRdb analysed the reads with MiXCR anew, one entry per CDR3 protein. This table holds fewer than 9,500 distinct CDR3 sequences, roughly 17% found once. These receptors originate from a human patient who had a liver transplant. The T cells may come from the graft donor. Both conserved end residues are part of each CDR3. A D gene is named only where the DNA matches it firmly. Clone size is stated in some rows and not others, as once, few, many or a class when expanded.

D gene: -; J gene: TRBJ1-1; clone size: medium-sized; V gene: TRBV18; CDR3 protein: CASSPRSDNTEAFF; CDR3 DNA: TGTGCCAGCTCACCAAGGAGCGATAACACTGAAGCTTTCTTT
D gene: -; J gene: TRBJ1-2; clone size: -; V gene: TRBV19; CDR3 protein: CASSQVLNYGYTF; CDR3 DNA: TGCGCCAGCAGCCAAGTCCTGAACTATGGCTACACCTTC
D gene: -; J gene: TRBJ2-7; clone size: many; V gene: TRBV6-5; CDR3 protein: CASSYSAGAYEQYF; CDR3 DNA: TGTGCCAGCAGTTACTCAGCAGGGGCCTACGAGCAGTACTTC
D gene: -; J gene: TRBJ1-2; clone size: medium-sized; V gene: TRBV12-3/TRBV12-4; CDR3 protein: CASSPDRSGYTF; CDR3 DNA: TGTGCCAGCAGTCCGGACCGCTCTGGCTACACCTTC
D gene: TRBD1; J gene: TRBJ1-5; clone size: -; V gene: TRBV11-2; CDR3 protein: CASSSWTGKGNQPQHF; CDR3 DNA: TGTGCCAGCAGCTCCTGGACAGGGAAGGGCAATCAGCCCCAGCATTTT
D gene: TRBD1; J gene: TRBJ1-5; clone size: medium-sized; V gene: TRBV27; CDR3 protein: CASSLPVPGQGAGNQPQHF; CDR3 DNA: TGTGCCAGCAGTTTACCGGTCCCGGGACAGGGGGCAGGCAATCAGCCCCAGCATTTT
D gene: -; J gene: TRBJ1-6; clone size: many; V gene: TRBV19; CDR3 protein: CASSSFNSPLHF; CDR3 DNA: TGTGCCAGTAGTAGTTTTAATTCACCCCTCCACTTT
D gene: -; J gene: TRBJ2-7; clone size: -; V gene: TRBV20-1; CDR3 protein: CSASPAAGGSALLDEQYF; CDR3 DNA: TGCAGTGCTTCCCCGGCCGCCGGAGGTAGCGCGCTTTTGGACGAGCAGTACTTC
D gene: -; J gene: TRBJ1-2; clone size: many; V gene: TRBV7-9; CDR3 protein: CASSSLNARRDGYTF; CDR3 DNA: TGTGCCAGCAGCTCCCTCAACGCCCGCAGGGATGGCTACACCTTC
D gene: -; J gene: TRBJ1-2; clone size: many; V gene: TRBV3-1; CDR3 protein: CASSQQGRGYTF; CDR3 DNA: TGTGCCAGCAGCCAACAGGGGCGAGGCTACACCTTC
D gene: TRBD1; J gene: TRBJ1-4; clone size: medium-sized; V gene: TRBV6-6; CDR3 protein: CASSRDRDATNEKLFF; CDR3 DNA: TGTGCCAGCAGTCGTGACAGGGATGCAACTAATGAAAAACTGTTTTTT
D gene: -; J gene: TRBJ2-3; clone size: -; V gene: TRBV6-5; CDR3 protein: CASWTTSRDTQYF; CDR3 DNA: TGTGCCAGCTGGACGACTAGTCGAGATACGCAGTATTTT
D gene: TRBD1; J gene: TRBJ1-2; clone size: medium-sized; V gene: TRBV5-4; CDR3 protein: CASSFDRGYGYTF; CDR3 DNA: TGTGCCAGCAGTTTTGACAGGGGGTATGGCTACACCTTC
D gene: -; J gene: TRBJ1-3; clone size: medium-sized; V gene: TRBV6-5; CDR3 protein: CASSRGGLSGNTIYF; CDR3 DNA: TGTGCCAGCAGTAGAGGGGGGTTGTCTGGAAACACCATATATTTT
D gene: -; J gene: TRBJ1-1; clone size: medium-sized; V gene: TRBV19; CDR3 protein: CASRIGQEGKAFF; CDR3 DNA: TGTGCCAGTAGGATAGGGCAGGAAGGTAAAGCTTTCTTT
D gene: TRBD2; J gene: TRBJ2-1; clone size: -; V gene: TRBV25-1; CDR3 protein: CASMGLAGIYNEQFF; CDR3 DNA: TGTGCCAGCATGGGATTAGCGGGGATATACAATGAGCAGTTCTTC
D gene: TRBD1; J gene: TRBJ1-4; clone size: medium-sized; V gene: TRBV19; CDR3 protein: CASSPTGRVEKLFF; CDR3 DNA: TGTGCCAGTAGTCCGACAGGGCGGGTTGAAAAACTGTTTTTT
D gene: TRBD1; J gene: TRBJ1-2; clone size: medium-sized; V gene: TRBV6-2/TRBV6-3; CDR3 protein: CASSPSRDRDNYGYTF; CDR3 DNA: TGTGCCAGCAGCCCATCGAGGGACAGGGATAACTATGGCTACACCTTC
D gene: TRBD2; J gene: TRBJ2-7; clone size: medium-sized; V gene: TRBV6-2/TRBV6-3; CDR3 protein: CASSIQGGLAGSYEQYF; CDR3 DNA: TGTGCCAGCAGTATTCAAGGGGGACTAGCGGGGTCCTACGAGCAGTACTTC
D gene: -; J gene: TRBJ1-5; clone size: -; V gene: TRBV7-9; CDR3 protein: CASSLVSSNQPQHF; CDR3 DNA: TGTGCCAGCAGCTTAGTATCTAGCAATCAGCCCCAGCATTTT
D gene: -; J gene: TRBJ1-1; clone size: medium-sized; V gene: TRBV29-1; CDR3 protein: CSVRGQDPNTEAFF; CDR3 DNA: TGCAGCGTTCGAGGGCAGGACCCGAACACTGAAGCTTTCTTT
D gene: -; J gene: TRBJ2-1; clone size: medium-sized; V gene: TRBV29-1; CDR3 protein: CSAPRGLSYNEQFF; CDR3 DNA: TGCAGCGCTCCACGGGGACTCTCCTACAATGAGCAGTTCTTC
D gene: TRBD1; J gene: TRBJ1-2; clone size: medium-sized; V gene: TRBV20-1; CDR3 protein: CSARGTGIYGYTF; CDR3 DNA: TGCAGTGCTAGGGGGACAGGCATTTATGGCTACACCTTC
D gene: -; J gene: TRBJ2-7; clone size: -; V gene: TRBV20-1; CDR3 protein: CSAPLGVGSEQYF; CDR3 DNA: TGCAGTGCTCCACTAGGGGTGGGATCCGAGCAGTACTTC
D gene: -; J gene: TRBJ2-3; clone size: -; V gene: TRBV7-9; CDR3 protein: CASSLRGDDTQYF; CDR3 DNA: TGTGCCAGCAGCTTAAGGGGGGACGATACGCAGTATTTT
D gene: TRBD1; J gene: TRBJ1-5; clone size: medium-sized; V gene: TRBV19; CDR3 protein: CASSLSGQGPNQPQHF; CDR3 DNA: TGTGCCAGTAGCCTCTCGGGACAGGGCCCCAATCAGCCCCAGCATTTT
D gene: TRBD1; J gene: TRBJ1-6; clone size: few; V gene: TRBV5-1; CDR3 protein: CASSLMGQGTSPLHF; CDR3 DNA: TGCGCCAGCAGCTTGATGGGACAGGGGACTTCACCCCTCCACTTT
D gene: -; J gene: TRBJ1-5; clone size: few; V gene: TRBV7-9; CDR3 protein: CASSLLGDGNQPQHF; CDR3 DNA: TGTGCCAGCAGCTTATTGGGGGACGGCAATCAGCCCCAGCATTTT
D gene: TRBD2; J gene: TRBJ2-7; clone size: -; V gene: TRBV20-1; CDR3 protein: CSARKLAGTYEQYF; CDR3 DNA: TGCAGTGCTAGGAAACTAGCGGGAACCTACGAGCAGTACTTC
D gene: -; J gene: TRBJ1-2; clone size: few; V gene: TRBV20-1; CDR3 protein: CSARGLLSNGYTF; CDR3 DNA: TGCAGTGCTAGGGGACTCCTATCCAATGGCTACACCTTC
D gene: -; J gene: TRBJ1-1; clone size: -; V gene: TRBV5-4; CDR3 protein: CASSSAGTEAFF; CDR3 DNA: TGTGCCAGCAGTTCCGCCGGGACGGAAGCTTTCTTT
D gene: -; J gene: TRBJ1-1; clone size: medium-sized; V gene: TRBV7-9; CDR3 protein: CASSLVSGGGEAFF; CDR3 DNA: TGTGCCAGCAGCTTAGTGTCAGGCGGTGGTGAAGCTTTCTTT
D gene: TRBD1; J gene: TRBJ1-1; clone size: few; V gene: TRBV5-4; CDR3 protein: CASSFGTGINTEAFF; CDR3 DNA: TGTGCCAGCAGCTTTGGGACAGGGATCAACACTGAAGCTTTCTTT
D gene: -; J gene: TRBJ1-1; clone size: many; V gene: TRBV12-5; CDR3 protein: CASAPSRQAFF; CDR3 DNA: TGTGCTAGTGCCCCTTCCAGGCAGGCTTTCTTT
D gene: -; J gene: TRBJ1-6; clone size: -; V gene: TRBV2; CDR3 protein: CASSSQGLHNSPLHF; CDR3 DNA: TGTGCCAGCAGCTCTCAGGGGCTACATAATTCACCCCTCCACTTT
D gene: -; J gene: TRBJ1-6; clone size: medium-sized; V gene: TRBV7-2; CDR3 protein: CASSQDQGLPLHF; CDR3 DNA: TGTGCCAGCAGCCAGGATCAGGGCTTACCCCTCCACTTT
D gene: TRBD1; J gene: TRBJ1-3; clone size: medium-sized; V gene: TRBV18; CDR3 protein: CASSPTSGGPGNTIYF; CDR3 DNA: TGTGCCAGCTCACCAACATCAGGGGGCCCTGGAAACACCATATATTTT
D gene: -; J gene: TRBJ2-1; clone size: -; V gene: TRBV7-3; CDR3 protein: CASSQITGSSYNEQFF; CDR3 DNA: TGTGCCAGCAGCCAGATTACAGGGAGCTCCTACAATGAGCAGTTCTTC
D gene: -; J gene: TRBJ2-1; clone size: medium-sized; V gene: TRBV6-2/TRBV6-3; CDR3 protein: CASSYSNGGPGYEQFF; CDR3 DNA: TGTGCCAGCAGTTACTCGAACGGGGGCCCAGGGTATGAGCAGTTCTTC
D gene: -; J gene: TRBJ2-5; clone size: -; V gene: TRBV19; CDR3 protein: CASRGQETQYF; CDR3 DNA: TGTGCCAGTCGGGGTCAAGAGACCCAGTACTTC
D gene: -; J gene: TRBJ1-2; clone size: -; V gene: TRBV7-9; CDR3 protein: CASSFRRLRGAGYTF; CDR3 DNA: TGTGCCAGCAGCTTTCGTCGGTTGAGGGGTGCAGGCTACACCTTC
D gene: TRBD2; J gene: TRBJ2-2; clone size: -; V gene: TRBV7-2; CDR3 protein: CASRPGTSWAGELFF; CDR3 DNA: TGTGCCAGCAGACCTGGGACTAGCTGGGCCGGGGAGCTGTTTTTT
D gene: -; J gene: TRBJ1-5; clone size: medium-sized; V gene: TRBV29-1; CDR3 protein: CSARRGEGQPQHF; CDR3 DNA: TGCAGCGCCCGGCGGGGGGAGGGTCAGCCCCAGCATTTT
D gene: -; J gene: TRBJ1-1; clone size: many; V gene: TRBV10-3; CDR3 protein: CAISESGTRDMAEAFF; CDR3 DNA: TGTGCCATCAGTGAGTCGGGGACACGGGACATGGCTGAAGCTTTCTTT
D gene: -; J gene: TRBJ1-3; clone size: medium-sized; V gene: TRBV18; CDR3 protein: CASSPRFGRNTIYF; CDR3 DNA: TGTGCCAGCTCACCAAGGTTCGGTAGAAACACCATATATTTT
D gene: -; J gene: TRBJ1-4; clone size: -; V gene: TRBV12-3/TRBV12-4; CDR3 protein: CASSLAQEKLFF; CDR3 DNA: TGTGCCAGCAGTTTAGCACAGGAAAAACTGTTTTTT
D gene: TRBD1; J gene: TRBJ1-1; clone size: -; V gene: TRBV2; CDR3 protein: CASSEARQGADTEAFF; CDR3 DNA: TGTGCCAGCAGTGAAGCGCGACAGGGGGCGGACACTGAAGCTTTCTTT
D gene: -; J gene: TRBJ1-2; clone size: medium-sized; V gene: TRBV6-2/TRBV6-3; CDR3 protein: CASIPSVRNYGYTF; CDR3 DNA: TGTGCCAGCATCCCCAGTGTTCGAAACTATGGCTACACCTTC
D gene: -; J gene: TRBJ1-1; clone size: -; V gene: TRBV11-3; CDR3 protein: CASSLDRNTEAFF; CDR3 DNA: TGTGCCAGCAGCTTAGATCGGAACACTGAAGCTTTCTTT
D gene: TRBD2; J gene: TRBJ2-3; clone size: -; V gene: TRBV20-1; CDR3 protein: CSALPGLAGASLKLRTDTQYF; CDR3 DNA: TGCAGTGCTTTGCCGGGACTAGCGGGGGCCTCGCTCAAATTACGCACAGATACGCAGTATTTT
D gene: TRBD1; J gene: TRBJ1-3; clone size: few; V gene: TRBV27; CDR3 protein: CASSLRGLSGNTIYF; CDR3 DNA: TGTGCCAGCAGTTTGAGGGGGCTGTCTGGAAACACCATATATTTT
D gene: -; J gene: TRBJ1-1; clone size: -; V gene: TRBV14; CDR3 protein: CASSRARNTEAFF; CDR3 DNA: TGTGCCAGCAGCCGGGCGAGGAACACTGAAGCTTTCTTT
D gene: -; J gene: TRBJ1-4; clone size: -; V gene: TRBV4-1; CDR3 protein: CASSQDGGRGNEKLFF; CDR3 DNA: TGCGCCAGCAGCCAAGATGGGGGCAGGGGTAATGAAAAACTGTTTTTT
D gene: -; J gene: TRBJ1-1; clone size: medium-sized; V gene: TRBV18; CDR3 protein: CASSPLPGNTEAFF; CDR3 DNA: TGTGCCAGCTCACCACTACCGGGTAACACTGAAGCTTTCTTT
D gene: -; J gene: TRBJ1-1; clone size: -; V gene: TRBV2; CDR3 protein: CATAPGRSDTEAFF; CDR3 DNA: TGTGCCACCGCACCCGGGAGGAGCGACACTGAAGCTTTCTTT
D gene: TRBD1; J gene: TRBJ1-6; clone size: medium-sized; V gene: TRBV6-1; CDR3 protein: CASSLDREDSPLHF; CDR3 DNA: TGTGCCAGCAGCCTAGACAGGGAGGATTCACCCCTCCACTTT
D gene: -; J gene: TRBJ1-1; clone size: many; V gene: TRBV7-2; CDR3 protein: CASSPQPTLTEAFF; CDR3 DNA: TGTGCCAGCAGCCCTCAGCCCACCCTCACTGAAGCTTTCTTT
D gene: -; J gene: TRBJ1-3; clone size: medium-sized; V gene: TRBV19; CDR3 protein: CATKDSPNSGNTIYF; CDR3 DNA: TGTGCCACCAAAGACAGTCCTAACTCTGGAAACACCATATATTTT
D gene: -; J gene: TRBJ1-3; clone size: medium-sized; V gene: TRBV10-3; CDR3 protein: CAISESRTVWRNTIYF; CDR3 DNA: TGTGCCATCAGTGAGTCGAGGACTGTCTGGAGGAACACCATATATTTT
D gene: TRBD1; J gene: TRBJ1-2; clone size: medium-sized; V gene: TRBV6-6; CDR3 protein: CASSGPDRVTGYTF; CDR3 DNA: TGTGCCAGCAGTGGACCGGACAGGGTGACTGGCTACACCTTC